Below, one T cell receptor (beta chain) is given with its context. Which antigen it targets is not known. No base quality information exists; no much larger clone differs at one position. These data originate in a study of cytomegalovirus exposure and HLA in healthy donors (TCRdb year 2017). General notes on the study: An earlier analysis of approximately 590 of the donors reported 250 to 350 Gb of sequence data and around 120 million unique TCR beta sequences from about 200 million T cells. Both class I and class II loci were covered by HLA typing, at four-digit resolution. Every repertoire in the discovery cohort had been generated on one and the same sequencing platform. Among almost 400 genotyped donors of the cohort, an average of approximately 240,000 unique TCR beta nucleotide sequences were sequenced per donor, 15% to 20% of them non-productive. To decide whether each TCR beta V gene segment behaved as functional or pseudogenic, an earlier analysis of 587 of the donors relied on high-throughput TCR beta sequencing. Donor age, sex, ethnicity and CMV serostatus were compiled alongside the repertoire data. Several DR-DQ haplotypes were treated as single units for association and clustering because of strong linkage in the cohort. Using immunosequencing, the study profiled T cell repertoires from 666 subjects and related those repertoires to cytomegalovirus serostatus. The study combined high-throughput TCR immunosequencing, statistical association of individual TCRs with disease status, and machine learning to predict cytomegalovirus infection status. An early release covering 550 to 700 HLA-typed donors comprised 300 to 350 gigabases of sequencing data and approximately 85 million unique TCR sequences. A later analysis re-analyzed previously published TCR beta repertoires from 650 to 800 donors and added high-resolution HLA genotyping to study TCR occurrence patterns. A later genetic analysis took genome-wide SNP genotypes for about 55% of the 666 donors and used that subset as a discovery cohort. In the later analysis, no new phenotypic data were used to find candidate immune exposures; instead, reliance was placed on TCR beta sequences and their occurrence across donors. Typing coverage varied by locus: 629-630 donors for A, B, C, DRB1 and DQB1; approximately 500 for DQA1; over 600 for DPA1; roughly 450 for DPB1. In addition to the first cohort of 666 subjects, a separate validation cohort of 130 or so different subjects was used. The study was designed to test whether signatures of past pathogen exposure could be identified by cataloging public T cell receptors. Of the roughly 400 genotyped donors, about 80% fell in the genetic ancestry cluster associated with self-reported Caucasian donors.

The cohort consisted of some 670 healthy bone marrow donors. Cohort members were all nominally healthy when sampled, although unrecorded immune exposures were likely present. The donor was CMV seropositive and belonged to the group of a few hundred seropositive cohort members. A peripheral blood sample was collected from each donor, and TCR beta sequencing was performed on peripheral blood mononuclear cells. Genomic DNA was extracted from the blood cell samples with the Qiagen DNeasy Blood Extraction Kit. Points the paper makes about the study in general: Because HLA typing was missing for some donors at each locus, association tests included only the typed subset. Assigning TCR associations to individual alleles was difficult when HLA alleles, especially DR and DQ, strongly co-occurred. In a later analysis, HLA-associated TCR beta chains showed more clonal expansion and lower generation probabilities than non-associated chains that were equally common. In vitro tests confirmed that a few of the cytomegalovirus-associated TCR beta chains recognize cytomegalovirus antigens. Broadly in line with IMGT annotations, most TCR beta V segments showed up in productive rearrangements about 90% or about 30% of the time in an earlier analysis of a few hundred of the donors. A further reported finding was that TCR beta sequences accurately predicted the HLA-A and HLA-B alleles for most subjects in the first cohort. In this cohort, only TCR beta chains were sequenced, and detectable features were limited by the absence of alpha or paired-chain data. According to the authors, the approach could potentially be generalized to other disease states and immunological phenotypes. For the cohort, immune exposure information was limited to CMV serostatus. The presence/absence analyses assumed that sequencing depth was roughly uniform across donors, and that assumption may not be true. The study listed approximately 150 TCR beta chains as associated with cytomegalovirus. A group of highly shared sequence variants was considered likely to be a technical artifact of the sequencing pipeline. A later analysis found that TCR association rates varied across HLA loci, with DRB1 alleles showing the most associated TCRs and HLA-C alleles the fewest. In a later analysis, most CMV-associated TCR beta chains were found to appear HLA-restricted, with HLA associations seemingly driven largely by CMV exposure. Most TCR sequences were observed very rarely across donors, whereas some public TCRs were present in many individuals. At a false discovery rate of 0.05, a later analysis linked around 17,000 TCR beta sequences to specific HLA alleles. Some IMGT-functional V segments, including TRBV6-2 and TRBV6-3, could not be distinguished by the 87-base-pair reads and were therefore excluded. Approximately 16 rarely observed V segments, including chromosome 9 orphons, were excluded from the earlier analysis of some 590 of the donors because counts were too low. A later genetic analysis reported fewer N-insertions in productive TCRs among donors in an Asian-associated ancestry cluster than the approximately 670-donor mean. Cytomegalovirus status was reported to be diagnosed by the classifier with high specificity and sensitivity in both the original and validation cohorts. A later analysis reported that several top co-occurrence clusters appeared linked to parvovirus B19, influenza, CMV and Epstein-Barr virus. A later genetic analysis associated a missense DCLRE1C variant with V-gene and J-gene trimming of TCR beta chains, and an independent cohort replicated the association. Correlated functional status among segregating V segments might be attributable to linkage disequilibrium, but an unknown experimental factor could not be ruled out.

The protocol used for the library was the immunoSEQ multiplex PCR assay. A mixture of 60 forward primers for TCR Vbeta segments and 13 reverse primers for TCR Jbeta segments was used in the multiplex PCR. The CDR3 region of rearranged TCR beta genes was amplified from genomic DNA with a multiplex PCR assay. On the Illumina HiSeq System, the amplified TCR beta libraries were sequenced as 87-base-pair reads. On the authors' methods: A later analysis tallied 75 million to 95 million unique TCR beta chains across the 660 or so repertoires, and some 10 million of those chains were shared by two or more donors. Raw reads were error-corrected and collapsed into unique sequences with a nearest-neighbor algorithm that merged closely related sequences to remove PCR and sequencing errors. Alignment of CDR3 sequences to IMGT reference sequences was used to assign V, D and J gene segments. For a sequence to be retained, at least a six-nucleotide match to both a V gene segment and a J gene segment was required. Rearrangements were called productive when the CDR3 lacked stop codons and stayed in frame with V and J; all others were non-productive. CDR3 was defined by IMGT convention, running from the second conserved V-encoded cysteine to the conserved J-encoded phenylalanine. In an earlier analysis of around 640 of the donors, sequences lacking an unambiguous match to a single V gene segment were excluded. An earlier analysis of under 750 of the donors called V segments functional above 56.7% productive rearrangements and segregating when the between-donor standard deviation exceeded 5%. To diagnose cytomegalovirus status from the catalog of TCR beta chain sequences, a statistical classification framework was built. V and J gene assignment, in a later analysis, came from comparing TCR nucleotide sequences with IMGT/GENE-DB human TR gene sequences. In a later analysis, CDR3 sequences and most-parsimonious VDJ recombination scenarios were assigned using the TCRdist pipeline. In a later analysis, every TCR beta chain was defined by the combination of its CDR3 amino acid sequence and its V-gene family, and reads without a unique V-gene family were dropped. A later analysis removed 500 to 600 highly shared, low-generation-probability nucleotide sequences to deal with suspected cross-contamination and a sequencing artifact. In a later analysis, a clonal expansion index was calculated for each public chain from normalized within-repertoire ranks of inferred template counts. In a later analysis, generation probabilities were computed using a VDJ recombination model fitted to out-of-frame rearrangements, and the results were checked against IGoR. Hypergeometric tests were used in a later analysis to score TCR-TCR, TCR-HLA and TCR-CMV co-occurrence, with a repertoire-size bias correction applied to the TCR pairs. False discovery rates were estimated in a later analysis by permuting HLA or CMV assignments 20 times. In a later analysis, co-occurring TCRs were grouped with DBSCAN, and TCRdist sequence similarity was added when clustering was performed within HLA-allele-positive subsets. Repertoires with fewer than 30,000 or more than 120,000 public chains, plus five repertoires with anomalous nucleotide sharing, were excluded from co-occurrence clustering. TCRdb holds this immuneACCESS table with in-frame rearrangements only. Some clones are missing; in checked studies, unresolved V genes explain under half, and the rest has no known cause. The V and J calls and clone size are taken from that table; D and trimming were inferred from the DNA. Across this sample there are 100,000 or so clones, with about 13% seen only once. The ten largest clonotypes hold approximately 15% of the sample.

The CDR3 measures 14 amino acids from cysteine to phenylalanine. Only the CDR3 part of the read is kept: 42 bases, read in frame from the first base. CDR1 and CDR2, per the germline V gene, are MNHEY and SVGAGI. V has 6 bases trimmed and J has 3 bases trimmed; junction bases matching no gene number 3. This chain joins TRBV6-5 to TRBJ2-7; the central 12 bases match TRBD2. The specimen sequenced was PBMCs. The sequence was collected from a man aged 35-49 years in good health and CMV-seropositive. The sequenced DNA: TGTGCCAGCAGGGGGACTAGCGGGCTCTACGAGCAGTACTTC. It translates to CASRGTSGLYEQYF.